These T cell receptor beta chains were read from a single sample in a study of CD8+ T cells in alopecia areata. Only in-frame clones appear in the TCRdb table, and some are missing; sequencing was by immunoSEQ multiplex PCR. The sample holds about 64,000 clones; around 42% are singletons and the top ten take roughly 22%. Material: CD8+ T cells sorted from blood, obtained at approximately week 37, from a patient treated with tofacitinib. These receptors originate from a human donor with alopecia areata. The CDR3 runs from the conserved cysteine through the conserved F or W.

J gene	V gene	CDR3 protein
TRBJ2-1	TRBV30	CAWSTDRGDEQFF
TRBJ2-7	TRBV29-1	CSVRRNYEQYF
TRBJ2-5	TRBV7-2	CASSLGDPGDF
TRBJ1-2	TRBV29-1	CSVVASSSGYTF
TRBJ2-1	TRBV14	CASSYAVREQFF
TRBJ2-7	TRBV11-2	CASSLPYEQYF
TRBJ1-5	TRBV25-1	CASSSGQTSNQPQHF
TRBJ1-2	TRBV7-9	CASSSHRGINYGYTF
TRBJ2-1	TRBV6-4	CASSDTQGGEQFF
TRBJ2-3	TRBV4-1	CASSQLEGSTDTQYF
TRBJ2-5	TRBV29-1	CSVVILETQYF
TRBJ2-1	TRBV4-1	CASSQGSGTYNEQFF
TRBJ2-1	TRBV7-2	CASSLAWTGPHYNEQFF
TRBJ2-4	TRBV28	CASAEEAGRRGIQYF
TRBJ2-1	TRBV29-1	CSVEGLYNEQFF
TRBJ2-7	TRBV30	CAWSGGARFYEQYF
TRBJ1-5	TRBV27	CASSPLGLSNQPQHF
TRBJ2-7	TRBV25-1	CASSGGFTGYAQYF
TRBJ2-2	TRBV6-5	CASSYEADGGELFF
TRBJ2-2	TRBV27	CASSAKQVPGELFF
TRBJ2-7	TRBV19	CASSIGPAGYEQYF
TRBJ2-2	TRBV29-1	CSVEVGGHRDYTTPNGELFF
TRBJ2-5	TRBV28	CATGRGETQYF
TRBJ2-5	TRBV4-3	CASSQETSGAQETQYF
TRBJ2-7	TRBV4-1	CASSQVGTNYEQYF
TRBJ2-7	TRBV2	CASSEVRTSRNEQYF
TRBJ2-7	TRBV7-8	CASSTLGGHYEQYF
TRBJ2-7	TRBV11-2	CASSPTSGGLAGEQYF
TRBJ2-5	TRBV14	CASSQLPGFMGTQYF
TRBJ2-7	TRBV7-9	CASSLGTKSYEQYF
TRBJ2-5	TRBV19	CASSTSGEETQYF
TRBJ1-1	TRBV5-1	CASSWTGLGTEAFF
TRBJ2-1	TRBV30	CAGIQSSYNEQFF
TRBJ2-3	TRBV29-1	CSVVGAELSTDTQYF
TRBJ2-3	TRBV27	CASSLYVGLSTDTQYF
TRBJ2-7	TRBV10-3	CAISEGTSGRVFYEQYF
TRBJ2-2	TRBV13	CASSTAGTNTGELFF
TRBJ2-1	TRBV15	CATSYRGAAYNEQFF
TRBJ1-1	TRBV27	CASSFLIDGAEAFF
TRBJ2-7	TRBV29-1	CSVDPGTSGSEQYF
TRBJ2-7	TRBV4-1	CASSPRTSGDYEQYF
TRBJ1-1	TRBV9	CASSVGYGVEAFF
TRBJ2-5	TRBV29-1	CSVTSGSWETQYF
TRBJ1-1	TRBV29-1	CSPGGVNTEAFF
TRBJ1-2	TRBV28	CASTWGGDYGYTF
TRBJ2-7	TRBV6-1	CASSEISGSLEQYF
TRBJ2-7	TRBV5-6	CASSSGISYEQYF
TRBJ2-7	TRBV27	CASSPGQGLYEQYF
TRBJ2-5	TRBV25-1	CASSDGTGWETQYF
TRBJ2-1	TRBV6-1	CASRHAREGNEQFF
.	TRBV7-9	CARGLAGAYEQYF
TRBJ1-1	TRBV7-9	CASSLKQGANTEAFF
TRBJ1-4	TRBV11-2	CASSLGGAGREKLFF